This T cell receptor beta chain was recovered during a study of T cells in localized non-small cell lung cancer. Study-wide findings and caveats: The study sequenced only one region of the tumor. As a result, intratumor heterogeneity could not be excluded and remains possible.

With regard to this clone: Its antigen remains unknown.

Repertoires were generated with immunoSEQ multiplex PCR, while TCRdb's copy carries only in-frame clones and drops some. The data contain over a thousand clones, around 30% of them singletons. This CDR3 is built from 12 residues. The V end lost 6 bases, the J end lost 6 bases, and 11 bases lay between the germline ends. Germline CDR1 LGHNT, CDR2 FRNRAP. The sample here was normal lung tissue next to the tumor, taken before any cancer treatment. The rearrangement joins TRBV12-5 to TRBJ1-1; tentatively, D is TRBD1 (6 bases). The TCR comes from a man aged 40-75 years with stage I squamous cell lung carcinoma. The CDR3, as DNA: TGTGCTAGTGGCGAAGGACAGTCTGAAGCTTTCTTT. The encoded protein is CASGEGQSEAFF.